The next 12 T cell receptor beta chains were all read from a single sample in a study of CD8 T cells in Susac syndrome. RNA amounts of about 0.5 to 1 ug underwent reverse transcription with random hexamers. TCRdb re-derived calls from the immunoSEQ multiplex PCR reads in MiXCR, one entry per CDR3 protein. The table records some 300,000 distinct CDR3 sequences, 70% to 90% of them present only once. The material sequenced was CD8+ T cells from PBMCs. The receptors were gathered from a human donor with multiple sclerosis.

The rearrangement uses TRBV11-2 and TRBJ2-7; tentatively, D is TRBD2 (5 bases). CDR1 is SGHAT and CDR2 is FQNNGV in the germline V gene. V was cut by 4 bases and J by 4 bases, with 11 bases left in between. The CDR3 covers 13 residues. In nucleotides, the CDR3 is TGTGCCAGCAGCTACGGGGTTACGTACGAGCAGTACTTC. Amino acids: CASSYGVTYEQYF.

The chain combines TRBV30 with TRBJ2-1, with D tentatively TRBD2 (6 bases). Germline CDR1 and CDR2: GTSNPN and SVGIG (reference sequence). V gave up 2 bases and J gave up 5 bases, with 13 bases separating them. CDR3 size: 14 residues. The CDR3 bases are TGTGCCTGGAGTCACGGGCGGGGAGACAATGAGCAGTTCTTC. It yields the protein CAWSHGRGDNEQFF.

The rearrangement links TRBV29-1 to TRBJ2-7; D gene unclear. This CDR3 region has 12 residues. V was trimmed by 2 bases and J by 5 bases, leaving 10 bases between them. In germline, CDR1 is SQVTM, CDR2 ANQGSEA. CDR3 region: CSVERGPNEQYF. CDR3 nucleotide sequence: TGCAGCGTTGAAAGAGGACCAAACGAGCAGTACTTC.

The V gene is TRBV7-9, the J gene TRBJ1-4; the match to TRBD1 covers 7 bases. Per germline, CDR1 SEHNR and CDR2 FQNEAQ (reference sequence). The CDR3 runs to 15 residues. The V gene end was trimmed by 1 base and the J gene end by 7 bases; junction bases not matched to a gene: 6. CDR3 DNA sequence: TGTGCCAGCAGCTTAGTCCGGGACAGTTCTGAAAAACTGTTTTTT. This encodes CASSLVRDSSEKLFF.

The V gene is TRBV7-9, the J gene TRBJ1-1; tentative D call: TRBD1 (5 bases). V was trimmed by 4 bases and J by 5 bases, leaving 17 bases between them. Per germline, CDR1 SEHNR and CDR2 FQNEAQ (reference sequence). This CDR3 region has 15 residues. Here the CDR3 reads CASSWEGRQRTEAFF. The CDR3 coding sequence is TGTGCCAGCAGCTGGGAGGGGCGCCAGAGGACTGAAGCTTTCTTT. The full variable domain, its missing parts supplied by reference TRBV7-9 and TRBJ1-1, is DTGVSQNPRHKITKRGQNVTFRCDPISEHNRLYWYRQTLGQGPEFLTYFQNEAQLEKSRLLSDRFSAERPKGSFSTLEIQRTEQGDSAMYLCASSWEGRQRTEAFFGQGTRLTVV.

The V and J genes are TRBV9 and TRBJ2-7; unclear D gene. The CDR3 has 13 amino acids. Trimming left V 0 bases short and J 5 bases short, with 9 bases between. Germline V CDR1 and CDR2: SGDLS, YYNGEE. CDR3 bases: TGTGCCAGCAGCGTAGAAGGGTGGGACGAGCAGTACTTC. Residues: CASSVEGWDEQYF.

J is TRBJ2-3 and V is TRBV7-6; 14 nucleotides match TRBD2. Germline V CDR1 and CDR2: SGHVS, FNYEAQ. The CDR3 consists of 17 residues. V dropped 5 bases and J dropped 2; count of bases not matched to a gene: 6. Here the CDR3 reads CASSMGLAGAPTDTQYF. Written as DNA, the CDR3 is TGTGCCAGCAGCATGGGACTAGCGGGGGCGCCCACAGATACGCAGTATTTT.

In DNA, the CDR3 is TGCGCCAGCAGCCAAGATTGGACTAGTGGGCGGACAGATACGCAGTATTTT. The encoded protein is CASSQDWTSGRTDTQYF. The genes are TRBV4-3 and TRBJ2-3; TRBD2 matches 7 bases. V was pared by 0 bases and J by 3 bases, with 9 bases of the junction left unmatched. The CDR3 is made up of 17 amino acids. CDR1 is LGHNA, CDR2 YSLEER, per germline.

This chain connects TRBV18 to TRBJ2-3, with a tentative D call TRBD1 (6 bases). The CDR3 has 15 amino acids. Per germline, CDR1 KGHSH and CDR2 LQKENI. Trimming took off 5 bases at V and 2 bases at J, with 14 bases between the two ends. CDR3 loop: CASSTDRANTDTQYF. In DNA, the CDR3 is TGTGCCAGCTCAACGGACAGAGCTAACACAGATACGCAGTATTTT.

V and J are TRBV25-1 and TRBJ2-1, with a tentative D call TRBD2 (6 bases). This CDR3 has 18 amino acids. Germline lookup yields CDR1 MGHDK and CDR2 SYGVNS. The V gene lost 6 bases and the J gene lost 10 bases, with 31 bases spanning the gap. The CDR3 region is CASSPRGRRNGEAVEQFF. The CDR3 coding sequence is TGTGCCAGCAGCCCCAGAGGCCGGAGGAACGGGGAGGCAGTCGAGCAGTTCTTC.

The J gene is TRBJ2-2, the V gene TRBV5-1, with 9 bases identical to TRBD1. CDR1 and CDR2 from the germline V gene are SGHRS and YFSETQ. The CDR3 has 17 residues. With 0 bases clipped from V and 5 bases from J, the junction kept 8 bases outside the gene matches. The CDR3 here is CASSLAPGQGLTGELFF. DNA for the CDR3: TGCGCCAGCAGCTTGGCCCCGGGACAGGGATTAACCGGGGAGCTGTTTTTT.

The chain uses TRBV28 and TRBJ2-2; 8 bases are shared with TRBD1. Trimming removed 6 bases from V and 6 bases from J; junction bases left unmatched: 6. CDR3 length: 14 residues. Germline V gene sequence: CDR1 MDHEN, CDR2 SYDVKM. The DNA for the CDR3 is TGTGCCAGCAGGATTCCAGGGGGCCCCGGGGAGCTGTTTTTT. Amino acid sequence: CASRIPGGPGELFF.